One sample yielded the 2 T cell receptor beta chains listed below, sequenced in a study of vaccination and CD4 T cells after COVID-19. Antigens for these TCRs are unknown. Stated treatment: approximately 9-day PBMC culture with coronavirus spike peptide pools or control peptides (ViraFEST assay). Cultured CD4+ T cells had their DNA profiled by the Oncomine TCR Beta short-read assay. TCRdb called the PCR reads again in MiXCR, with one record for every CDR3 protein. Here the sample spans about 15,000 distinct CDR3 sequences, 54% being singletons. Material for sequencing was CD4+ T cells from blood, cultured in vitro. Receptor source: a human donor who had recovered from COVID-19.

The chain combines TRBV18 with TRBJ1-5; D is uncertain. Trimming cost V 0 bases and J 0 bases, with 6 bases left between them. CDR1 KGHSH and CDR2 LQKENI come from the germline V gene. CDR3 length: 15 amino acids. The CDR3 DNA sequence: TGTGCCAGCTCACCACCCGGGAATAGCAATCAGCCCCAGCATTTT. Translation gives CASSPPGNSNQPQHF.

This clonotype came up a few times. CDR3 nucleotides: TGTGCCACCAGTGATTCTCACCCTAGCGGGATAGACGAGCAGTACTTC. Amino acid sequence: CATSDSHPSGIDEQYF. The rearrangement uses TRBV24-1 and TRBJ2-7; 9 nucleotides line up with TRBD2. V was pared by 2 bases and J by 5 bases, with 9 bases of the junction left unmatched. The germline CDR1 and CDR2 sequences are KGHDR and SFDVKD. This CDR3 spans 16 amino acids.